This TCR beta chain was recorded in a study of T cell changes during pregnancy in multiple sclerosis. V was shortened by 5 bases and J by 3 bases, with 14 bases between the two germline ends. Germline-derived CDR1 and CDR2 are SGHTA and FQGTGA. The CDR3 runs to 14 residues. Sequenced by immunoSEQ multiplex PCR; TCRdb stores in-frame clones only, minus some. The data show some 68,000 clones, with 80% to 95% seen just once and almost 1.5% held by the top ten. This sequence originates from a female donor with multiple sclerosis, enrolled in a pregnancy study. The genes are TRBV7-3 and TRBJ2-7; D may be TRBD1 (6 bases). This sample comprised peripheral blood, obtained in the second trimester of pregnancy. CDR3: CASSREVGGYEQYF. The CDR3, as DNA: TGTGCCAGCAGCCGCGAAGTAGGGGGCTACGAGCAGTACTTC.